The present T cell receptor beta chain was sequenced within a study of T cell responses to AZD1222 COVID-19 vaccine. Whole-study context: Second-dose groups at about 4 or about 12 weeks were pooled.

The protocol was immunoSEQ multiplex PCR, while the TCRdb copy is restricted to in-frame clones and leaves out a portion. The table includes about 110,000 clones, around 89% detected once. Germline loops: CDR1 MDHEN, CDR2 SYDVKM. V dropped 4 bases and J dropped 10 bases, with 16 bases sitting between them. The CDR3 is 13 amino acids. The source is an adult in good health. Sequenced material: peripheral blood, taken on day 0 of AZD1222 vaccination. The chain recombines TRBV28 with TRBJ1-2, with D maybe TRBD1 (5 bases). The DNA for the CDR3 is TGTGCCAGCAGTTCCGCCAGGGCGGTTGTCTACACCTTC. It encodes CASSSARAVVYTF.